Listed below are T cell receptor beta chains from one sample, sequenced in a study of T cell responses to AZD1222 COVID-19 vaccine. Libraries were prepared by immunoSEQ multiplex PCR; TCRdb keeps only in-frame clonotypes and omits some of them. The repertoire consists of around 140,000 clones, with over 75% occurring once and the leading ten covering less than 9%. The material sequenced was peripheral blood, taken on day 0 of AZD1222 vaccination. The receptors originated from an adult in good health. Both conserved end residues are part of each CDR3. D genes are given only for firm matches. The size field is filled for only some rows; it gives once, few, many or a size class.

>TRBV11-2|TRBD1|TRBJ1-2|NA
TGTGCCAGCAGCAACAGGGGGAACTATGGCTACACCTTC
CASSNRGNYGYTF
>TRBV6-5|NA|TRBJ2-7|NA
TGTGCCAGCAGTTACTCGAACTGGGGTTCCTACGAGCAGTACTTC
CASSYSNWGSYEQYF
>TRBV6-5|NA|TRBJ1-6|NA
TGTGCCAGTAGGATGAGCTCCTATAATTCACCCCTCCACTTT
CASRMSSYNSPLHF
>TRBV6-2/TRBV6-3|NA|TRBJ1-5|NA
TGTGCCAGCAGCCTCGGGGTTCGTCAGCCCCAGCATTTT
CASSLGVRQPQHF
>TRBV5-1|TRBD1|TRBJ2-1|once
TGCGCCAGCAGGTTCCCAGGACAGGTTGATAGCAATGAGCAGTTCTTC
CASRFPGQVDSNEQFF
>TRBV4-3|NA|TRBJ1-2|NA
TGCGCCAGCAGCCGGGGGGCCCTCTATGGCTATACCTTC
CASSRGALYGYTF
>TRBV10-1|NA|TRBJ1-6|NA
TGCGCCAGCAGTGATGACAGCACGGATTCACCCCTCCACTTT
CASSDDSTDSPLHF
>TRBV4-3|NA|TRBJ2-3|NA
TGCGCCAGCAGCCAAGTCGGGCGGGGAAGCACAGATACGCAGTATTTT
CASSQVGRGSTDTQYF
>TRBV19|TRBD1|TRBJ1-3|NA
TGTGCCAGTAGTGCACAGGGGGCCTCTGGAAACACCATATATTTT
CASSAQGASGNTIYF
>TRBV4-3|NA|TRBJ1-5|NA
TGCGCCAGCAGCCCCCGGAGGGCTAGCAATCAGCCCCAGCATTTT
CASSPRRASNQPQHF
>TRBV11-2|TRBD1|TRBJ2-7|NA
TGTGCCAGCAGCAAACCCGGGACAGTCTCCTACGAGCAGTACTTC
CASSKPGTVSYEQYF
>TRBV21-1|NA|TRBJ2-7|NA
TGTGCCAGCAGCAATAGTCCGATCTACGAGCAGTACTTC
CASSNSPIYEQYF
>TRBV14|NA|TRBJ2-1|NA
TGTGCCAGCAGCCTAAGGCGAGATGAGCAGTTCTTC
CASSLRRDEQFF
>TRBV11-1|NA|TRBJ2-3|NA
TGTGCCAGCAGCTTAGTAGGCGGCACAGATACGCAGTATTTT
CASSLVGGTDTQYF
>TRBV10-2|NA|TRBJ2-7|NA
TGCGCCAGCCTTGGGGACAAGAACTACGAGCAGTACTTC
CASLGDKNYEQYF
>TRBV6-5|NA|TRBJ1-1|once
TGTGCCAGCAGTACACCAGGGAGGACGAACACTGAAGCTTTCTTT
CASSTPGRTNTEAFF
>TRBV7-9|NA|TRBJ2-2|NA
TGTGCCAGCAGCTTAGCGGAGGCCGGGGAGCTGTTTTTT
CASSLAEAGELFF
>TRBV9|TRBD1|TRBJ2-7|NA
TGTGCCAGCAGCGCAGGACAGGGGGCGTCCTACGAGCAGTACTTC
CASSAGQGASYEQYF
>TRBV6-2/TRBV6-3|NA|TRBJ2-1|NA
TGTGCCAGCAGTTCAGATGAGGCCCCACATGAGCAGTTCTTC
CASSSDEAPHEQFF
>TRBV4-1|NA|TRBJ1-6|NA
TGCGCCAGCAGCCAAGGCAGGGGCAATTCACCCCTCCACTTT
CASSQGRGNSPLHF
>TRBV7-9|NA|TRBJ2-5|NA
TGTGCCAGCAGCTTAGTTAATGCGGAGACCCAGTACTTC
CASSLVNAETQYF
>TRBV30|NA|TRBJ1-1|NA
TGTGCCTGGAGTGTACACGAGAACACTGAAGCTTTCTTT
CAWSVHENTEAFF
>TRBV6-1|NA|TRBJ2-7|NA
TGTGCCAGCAGTGAGAGAATCTCCTACGAGCAGTACTTC
CASSERISYEQYF
>TRBV5-6|NA|TRBJ2-7|NA
TGTGCCAGCAGCACTGGGAGTAAGGGGGCCTACGAGCAGTACTTC
CASSTGSKGAYEQYF
>TRBV6-4|NA|TRBJ1-6|NA
TGTGCCAGCAGAGGGAATCCGGGGGCTTCACCCCTCCACTTT
CASRGNPGASPLHF
>TRBV4-3|TRBD1|TRBJ2-7|once
TGCGCCAGCAGCCCAGGGACAGCCTCCTACGAGCAGTACTTC
CASSPGTASYEQYF
>TRBV6-2/TRBV6-3|NA|TRBJ1-5|NA
TGTGCCAGCAGTTATTCGGGGGGAAATCAGCCCCAGCATTTT
CASSYSGGNQPQHF
>TRBV7-3|NA|TRBJ1-1|NA
TGTGCCAGCAGCTTAAATGGGGCAGGCGGAAGGGATGAAGCTTTCTTT
CASSLNGAGGRDEAFF
>TRBV18|NA|TRBJ1-4|NA
TGTGCCAGCTCCCCCCCTGGCTCGGCTAATGAAAAACTGTTTTTT
CASSPPGSANEKLFF
>TRBV25-1|NA|TRBJ1-1|NA
TGTGCCAGCAATGCAGGGCCTCGGAACACTGAAGCTTTCTTT
CASNAGPRNTEAFF
>TRBV5-1|NA|TRBJ1-3|NA
TGCGCCAGCAGCTTGCGGGGAAGGGCAGAGGGAAACACCATATATTTT
CASSLRGRAEGNTIYF
>TRBV6-6|NA|TRBJ2-1|NA
TGTGCCAGCGGCTCCCCTCCGGGCTATGAGCAGTTCTTC
CASGSPPGYEQFF
>TRBV5-4|NA|TRBJ2-3|few
TGTGCCAGCTTAGGGTCTCCCACGGATACGCAGTATTTT
CASLGSPTDTQYF
>TRBV10-3|TRBD1|TRBJ2-2|NA
TGTGCCATCTCTAGCCCAGGGGGCACCGGGGAGCTGTTTTTT
CAISSPGGTGELFF
>TRBV19|NA|TRBJ1-5|NA
TGTGCCAGTAGTATGAGCGGTCAGCGAATAGTCTTAGGCAATCAGCCCCAGCATTTT
CASSMSGQRIVLGNQPQHF
>TRBV19|NA|TRBJ1-2|NA
TGTGCCAGTAGTATGGAACCTCTCTATGGCTACACCTTC
CASSMEPLYGYTF
>TRBV7-9|NA|TRBJ2-7|NA
TGTGCCAGCAATTCGGACATCTCCTACGAGCAGTACTTC
CASNSDISYEQYF
>TRBV7-8|NA|TRBJ1-1|NA
TGTGCCAGCAGCGTCGGGACCGCGAACACTGAAGCTTTCTTT
CASSVGTANTEAFF
>TRBV9|TRBD1|TRBJ2-7|NA
TGTGCCAGCAGCCTCCTCGGACAGGATTTTATCTCCTACGAGCAGTACTTC
CASSLLGQDFISYEQYF
>TRBV7-9|TRBD2|TRBJ2-7|few
TGTGCCAGCAGCTTAGCAGCTAGCGGGGGCTACGAGCAGTACTTC
CASSLAASGGYEQYF
>TRBV4-3|NA|TRBJ1-1|NA
TGCGCCAGCAGCCATGAAGGTGGTTCCGAAGCTTTCTTT
CASSHEGGSEAFF
>TRBV5-4|NA|TRBJ1-1|NA
TGTGCCAGCAGTCCCGATTTGGGACCGATGAACACTGAAGCTTTCTTT
CASSPDLGPMNTEAFF
>TRBV4-1|NA|TRBJ1-2|NA
TGCGCCAGCAGCCAAGATCAGGCGCTCTATGGCTACACCTTC
CASSQDQALYGYTF
>TRBV28|NA|TRBJ1-4|NA
TGTGCCAGCAGTTCAATAGGCCCAGATGCAACTAATGAAAAACTGTTTTTT
CASSSIGPDATNEKLFF
>TRBV27|TRBD1|TRBJ1-6|once
TGTGCCAGCCGGACAGGGGGCAACTATAATTCACCCCTCCACTTT
CASRTGGNYNSPLHF
>TRBV5-4|TRBD1|TRBJ2-7|few
TGTGCCAGCAGCTTCCGAGACAGGGGGCCTAGGAGTAGATACGAGCAGTACTTC
CASSFRDRGPRSRYEQYF
>TRBV7-9|NA|TRBJ1-2|NA
TGTGCCAGCAGCTTAGGACAGTCTAACTATGGCTACACCTTC
CASSLGQSNYGYTF
>TRBV10-1|NA|TRBJ2-7|NA
TGCGCCAGCAGACTGTCGGCCTACGAGCAGTACTTC
CASRLSAYEQYF
>TRBV28|TRBD1|TRBJ1-1|NA
TGTGCCAGCAGTTTACAGGGGGCGAACACTGAAGCTTTCTTT
CASSLQGANTEAFF
>TRBV6-2/TRBV6-3|NA|TRBJ1-5|few
TGTGCCAGCAGTACGGACGAAAATCAGCCCCAGCATTTT
CASSTDENQPQHF
>TRBV19|NA|TRBJ2-1|NA
TGTGCCAGTAGTATTGTCCCCACCGAGCAGTTCTTC
CASSIVPTEQFF
>TRBV18|NA|TRBJ1-5|NA
TGTGCCAGCTCACCAGGGCGCGACCAGCCCCAGCATTTT
CASSPGRDQPQHF
>TRBV6-5|TRBD1|TRBJ1-2|NA
TGTGCCAGCAGTTACCGAGGGACAGGGATTAACTATGGCTACACCTTC
CASSYRGTGINYGYTF
>TRBV30|TRBD2|TRBJ2-7|NA
TGTGCCTACTCCCCGGGGGGGATGGGAGAGCAGTACTTC
CAYSPGGMGEQYF
>TRBV18|NA|TRBJ2-2|NA
TGTGCCAGCTCACCGGACCCCCCCGGCCTAAACACCGGGGAGCTGTTTTTT
CASSPDPPGLNTGELFF
>TRBV9|TRBD1|TRBJ1-3|NA
TGTGCCAGCAGCATCCGGGACAGGGCAGGTGGAAACACCATATATTTT
CASSIRDRAGGNTIYF
>TRBV7-9|TRBD1|TRBJ1-4|NA
TGTGCCAGCAGCTTACAGGGGACAGGGGCTAGGGAAAAACTGTTTTTT
CASSLQGTGAREKLFF
>TRBV5-1|NA|TRBJ2-5|few
TGCGCCAGCAGCTTGTTGGTCCAAGAGACCCAGTACTTC
CASSLLVQETQYF
>TRBV5-6|NA|TRBJ1-4|NA
TGTGCCAGCAGCTGGGGCTCCGAAAAACTGTTTTTT
CASSWGSEKLFF
>TRBV19|NA|TRBJ2-2|NA
TGTGCCAGTACCCCGGGGTTAGCTTACACCGGGGAGCTGTTTTTT
CASTPGLAYTGELFF